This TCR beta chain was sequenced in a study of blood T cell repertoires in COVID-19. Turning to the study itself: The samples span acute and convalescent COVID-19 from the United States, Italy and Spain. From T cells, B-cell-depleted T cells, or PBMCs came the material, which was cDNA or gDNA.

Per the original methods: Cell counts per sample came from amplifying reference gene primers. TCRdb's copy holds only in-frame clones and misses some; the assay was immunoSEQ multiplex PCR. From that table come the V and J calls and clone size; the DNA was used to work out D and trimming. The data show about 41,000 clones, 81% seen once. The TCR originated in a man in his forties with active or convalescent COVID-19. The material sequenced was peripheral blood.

The CDR3 sequence is CASSVALPGQGPYNEQFF. CDR3 bases: TGTGCCAGCAGCGTAGCTCTCCCCGGACAGGGCCCCTACAATGAGCAGTTCTTC. This rearrangement joins TRBV9 to TRBJ2-1; 8 bases are shared with TRBD1. Germline lookup yields CDR1 SGDLS and CDR2 YYNGEE. V dropped 0 bases and J dropped 2; count of bases not matched to a gene: 10. This CDR3 contains 18 residues. The full variable domain, with the rest looked up from reference TRBV9 and TRBJ2-1, is DSGVTQTPKHLITATGQRVTLRCSPRSGDLSVYWYQQSLDQGLQFLIQYYNGEERAKGNILERFSAQQFPDLHSELNLSSLELGDSALYFCASSVALPGQGPYNEQFFGPGTRLTVL.